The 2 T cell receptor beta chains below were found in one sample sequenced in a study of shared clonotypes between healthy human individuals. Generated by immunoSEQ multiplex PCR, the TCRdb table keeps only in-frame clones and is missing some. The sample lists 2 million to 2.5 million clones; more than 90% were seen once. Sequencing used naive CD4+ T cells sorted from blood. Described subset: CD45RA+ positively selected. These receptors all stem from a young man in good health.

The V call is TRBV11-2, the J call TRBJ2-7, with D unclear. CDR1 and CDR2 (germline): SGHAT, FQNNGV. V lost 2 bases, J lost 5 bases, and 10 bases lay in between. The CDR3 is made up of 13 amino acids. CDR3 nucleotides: TGTGCCAGCAGCTTATGGGGTATGAACGAGCAGTACTTC. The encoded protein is CASSLWGMNEQYF.

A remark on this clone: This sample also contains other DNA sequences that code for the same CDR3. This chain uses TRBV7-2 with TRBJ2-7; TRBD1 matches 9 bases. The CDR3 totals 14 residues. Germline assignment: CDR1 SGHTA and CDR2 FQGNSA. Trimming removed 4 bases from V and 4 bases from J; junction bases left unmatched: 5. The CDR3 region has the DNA TGTGCCAGCAGCTCAGGGACAGGGAGATACGAGCAGTACTTC. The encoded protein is CASSSGTGRYEQYF.